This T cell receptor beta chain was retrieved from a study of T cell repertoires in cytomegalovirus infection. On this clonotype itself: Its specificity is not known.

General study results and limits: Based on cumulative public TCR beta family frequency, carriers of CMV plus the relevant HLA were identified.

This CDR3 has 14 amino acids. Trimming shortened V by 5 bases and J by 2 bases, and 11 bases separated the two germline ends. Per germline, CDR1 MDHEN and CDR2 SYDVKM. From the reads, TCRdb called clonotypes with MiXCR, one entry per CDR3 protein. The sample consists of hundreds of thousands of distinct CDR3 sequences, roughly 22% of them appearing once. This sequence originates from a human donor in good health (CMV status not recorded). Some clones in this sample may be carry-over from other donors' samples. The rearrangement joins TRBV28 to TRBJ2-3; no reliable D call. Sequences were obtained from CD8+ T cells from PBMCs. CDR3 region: CASSPESHTDTQYF. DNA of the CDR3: TGTGCCAGCAGTCCCGAAAGCCACACAGATACGCAGTATTTT.